The sequence of this T cell receptor (beta chain) was determined in a study of low-dose radiotherapy and immunotherapy resistance in tumors. Study background: Aspirin was taken orally by patients at 300 mg daily for four cycles from cycle 1 day 1.

Time point given: after trial treatment. Treatment defined: LDRT plus nivolumab, ipilimumab, low-dose cyclophosphamide and aspirin (RACIN trial). Donors received a regimen that comprised nivolumab, ipilimumab, aspirin, low-dose cyclophosphamide and low-dose radiotherapy. Patients deemed eligible presented with advanced solid tumors lacking tumor-infiltrating lymphocytes. First-strand cDNA relied on TRAV- and TRBV-specific primers spanning alpha and beta chains. Both a constant-region primer and a V-primer adapter served to amplify TCRs across approximately 19 PCR cycles. Each CDR3 protein is one row after TCRdb ran MiXCR on the reads. The sample holds some 57,000 distinct CDR3 sequences, approximately 22% seen once. This clonotype was recorded many times. The TCR originated in a male donor with prostate cancer. Sequences were derived from PBMCs, sampled after low-dose radiotherapy plus immunotherapy.

The CDR3 is CASSPKPQGDSNNEQFF. The CDR3 DNA follows: TGTGCCAGCTCACCAAAACCTCAGGGGGACAGCAACAATGAGCAGTTCTTC. V gene TRBV18 combines with J gene TRBJ2-1; 7 positions match TRBD1. Germline assignment: CDR1 KGHSH and CDR2 LQKENI. The CDR3 length is 17 residues. J gave up 5 bases and V 2 bases, and 12 bases lay outside the gene matches.